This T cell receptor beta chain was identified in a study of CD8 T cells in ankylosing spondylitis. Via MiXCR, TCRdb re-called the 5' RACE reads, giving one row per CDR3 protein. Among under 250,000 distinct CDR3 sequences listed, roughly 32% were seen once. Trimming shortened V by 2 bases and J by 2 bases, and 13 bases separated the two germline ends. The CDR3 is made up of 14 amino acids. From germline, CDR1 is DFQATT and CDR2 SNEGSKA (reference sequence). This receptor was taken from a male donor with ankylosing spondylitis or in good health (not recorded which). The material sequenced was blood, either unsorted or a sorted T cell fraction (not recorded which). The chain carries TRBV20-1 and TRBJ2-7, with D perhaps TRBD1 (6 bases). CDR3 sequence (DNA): TGCAGTGCTAGATCAGCAGGGGAAACCTACGAGCAGTACTTC. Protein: CSARSAGETYEQYF.